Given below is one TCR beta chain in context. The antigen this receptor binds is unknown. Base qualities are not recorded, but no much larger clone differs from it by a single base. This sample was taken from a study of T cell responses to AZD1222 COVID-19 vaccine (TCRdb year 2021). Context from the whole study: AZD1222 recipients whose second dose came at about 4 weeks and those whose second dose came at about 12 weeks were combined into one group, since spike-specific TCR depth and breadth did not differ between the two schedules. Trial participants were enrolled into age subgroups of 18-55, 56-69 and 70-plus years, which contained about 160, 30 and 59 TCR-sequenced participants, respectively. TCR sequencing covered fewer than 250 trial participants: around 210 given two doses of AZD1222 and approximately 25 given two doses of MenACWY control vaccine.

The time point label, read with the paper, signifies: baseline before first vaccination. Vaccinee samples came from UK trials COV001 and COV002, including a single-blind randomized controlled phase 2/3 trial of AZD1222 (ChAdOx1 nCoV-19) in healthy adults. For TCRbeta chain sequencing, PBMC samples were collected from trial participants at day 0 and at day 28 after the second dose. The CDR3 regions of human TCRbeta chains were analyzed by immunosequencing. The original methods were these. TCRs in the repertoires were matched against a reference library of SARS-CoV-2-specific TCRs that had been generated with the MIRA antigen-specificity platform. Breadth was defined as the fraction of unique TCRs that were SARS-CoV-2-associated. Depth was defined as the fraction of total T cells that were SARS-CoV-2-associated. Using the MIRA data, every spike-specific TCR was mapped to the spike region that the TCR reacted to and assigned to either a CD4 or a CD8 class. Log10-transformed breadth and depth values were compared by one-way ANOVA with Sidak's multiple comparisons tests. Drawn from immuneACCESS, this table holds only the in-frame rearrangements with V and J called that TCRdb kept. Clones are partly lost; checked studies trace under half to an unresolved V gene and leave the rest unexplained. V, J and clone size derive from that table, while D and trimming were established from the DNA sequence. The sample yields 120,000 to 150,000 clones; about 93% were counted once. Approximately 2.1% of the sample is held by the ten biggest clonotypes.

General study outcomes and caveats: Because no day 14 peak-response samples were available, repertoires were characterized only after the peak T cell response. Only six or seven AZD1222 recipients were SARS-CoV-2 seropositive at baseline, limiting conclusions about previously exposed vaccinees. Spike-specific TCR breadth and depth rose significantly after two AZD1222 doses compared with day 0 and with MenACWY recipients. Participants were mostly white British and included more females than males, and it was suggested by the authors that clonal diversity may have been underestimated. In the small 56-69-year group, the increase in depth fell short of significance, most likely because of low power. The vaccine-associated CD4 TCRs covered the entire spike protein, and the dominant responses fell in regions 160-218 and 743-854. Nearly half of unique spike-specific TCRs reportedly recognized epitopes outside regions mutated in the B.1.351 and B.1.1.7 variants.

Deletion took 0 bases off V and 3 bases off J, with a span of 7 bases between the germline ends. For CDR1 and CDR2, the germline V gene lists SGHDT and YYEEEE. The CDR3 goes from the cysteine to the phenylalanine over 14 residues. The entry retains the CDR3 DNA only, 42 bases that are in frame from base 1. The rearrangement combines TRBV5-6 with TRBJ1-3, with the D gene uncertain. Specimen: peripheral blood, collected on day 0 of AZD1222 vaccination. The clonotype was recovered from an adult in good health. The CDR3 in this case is CASSLAFYGNTIYF. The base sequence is TGTGCCAGCAGCTTGGCCTTCTATGGAAACACCATATATTTT.